The 14 T cell receptor beta chains below were found in one sample sequenced in a study of shared clonotypes between healthy human individuals. Measured with immunoSEQ multiplex PCR; TCRdb has only the in-frame clones, and not every one. Of 2 million to 2.5 million clones in the sample, almost 96% were seen once. Material: naive CD4+ T cells sorted from blood. Subset noted: CD45RA+ positively selected. These receptors were obtained from a man aged 18 to 29 in good health.

On this clone itself: This specimen includes other DNA sequences encoding the same CDR3. J is TRBJ2-5 and V is TRBV5-1; D is tentatively TRBD1 or TRBD2 (5 bases each). From germline, CDR1 is SGHRS and CDR2 YFSETQ. This CDR3 is built from 14 residues. The V end was cut by 2 bases, the J end by 3 bases, with 11 bases between. The CDR3 bases are TGCGCCAGCAGCTTAACCGGGACGGAAGAGACCCAGTACTTC. It encodes CASSLTGTEETQYF.

This chain joins TRBV25-1 and TRBJ2-7; maybe TRBD1 (6 bases). V was shortened by 4 bases and J by 4 bases, with 17 bases between the two germline ends. Germline values: CDR1 MGHDK, CDR2 SYGVNS. The CDR3 has 15 amino acids. In DNA form, the CDR3 reads TGTGCCAGCAGTGCCCTGGACAGTGGAAGATACGAGCAGTACTTC. Protein sequence: CASSALDSGRYEQYF.

The chain employs TRBV14 and TRBJ2-5; tentatively, D is TRBD1 (5 bases). The CDR3 loop spans 17 amino acids. Trimming left V 1 base short and J 1 base short, with 16 bases between. Germline-derived CDR1 and CDR2 are SGHDN and FVKESK. CDR3 nucleotides: TGTGCCAGCAGCCAAGCCGTGGGCAGGGTAGGCCAAGAGACCCAGTACTTC. It is translated as CASSQAVGRVGQETQYF.

The chain employs TRBV7-3 and TRBJ2-3; 8 positions match TRBD2. The trim removed 5 bases at V and 2 bases at J, leaving 3 bases unmatched. This CDR3 spans 14 amino acids. From germline, CDR1 is SGHTA and CDR2 FQGTGA. The CDR3 DNA follows: TGTGCCAGCAGCCCGGGACTAGACACAGATACGCAGTATTTT. Translated: CASSPGLDTDTQYF.

This chain links TRBV30 with TRBJ2-1, with 8 bases lining up with TRBD2. The CDR3 extends over 13 amino acids. Germline CDR1 GTSNPN, CDR2 SVGIG (reference sequence). Trimming cost V 2 bases and J 7 bases; bases outside gene matches: 4. The CDR3 DNA reads as TGTGCCTGGAGTCGCCCTAGCGGGAATGAGCAGTTCTTC. This codes for CAWSRPSGNEQFF.

This clone was recorded only once. This chain connects TRBV11-3 to TRBJ2-7, with 9 bases lining up with TRBD2. CDR3 length: 15 residues. V shed 0 bases and J 0 bases; nucleotides not matched to a gene: 0. Germline values: CDR1 SGHNT, CDR2 YENEEA. In DNA form, the CDR3 reads TGTGCCAGCAGCTTAGAAGCGGGGGGCTCCTACGAGCAGTACTTC. Its protein product is CASSLEAGGSYEQYF. The variable domain in full, with the rest retrieved from reference TRBV11-3 and TRBJ2-7, is EAGVVQSPRYKIIEKKQPVAFWCNPISGHNTLYWYLQNLGQGPELLIRYENEEAVDDSQLPKDRFSAERLKGVDSTLKIQPAELGDSAVYLCASSLEAGGSYEQYFGPGTRLTVT.

The J gene is TRBJ1-5, the V gene TRBV4-1; D may be TRBD1 (5 bases). Trimming pared 4 bases from V and 3 bases from J, leaving 10 bases between. CDR3 size: 14 residues. The germline V gene has CDR1 MGHRA and CDR2 YSYEKL. Written as DNA, the CDR3 is TGCGCCAGCAGCCTCCAGGACAACAATCAGCCCCAGCATTTT. This gives the protein CASSLQDNNQPQHF.

The chain joins TRBV5-8 to TRBJ1-4; 11 bases are shared with TRBD1. The CDR3 covers 16 residues. V lost 1 base and J lost 8; bases outside the gene matches: 7. Germline V gives CDR1 SGHTS, CDR2 YDEGEE. The CDR3 bases are TGTGCCAGCAGCTTGAGAGGGGACAGGGGGACGGAAAAACTGTTTTTT. Protein: CASSLRGDRGTEKLFF.

This clone has just a few counts. The V gene is TRBV28, the J gene TRBJ1-2; D remains ambiguous. This CDR3 has 14 amino acids. Germline assignment: CDR1 MDHEN and CDR2 SYDVKM. Trimming removed 5 bases at V and 4 bases at J, with 14 bases between. CDR3 sequence (DNA): TGTGCCAGCAGTGTACAGTCCTACCTCTATGGCTACACCTTC. Protein sequence: CASSVQSYLYGYTF.

The chain joins TRBV2 to TRBJ1-4, with D perhaps matching TRBD1 (5 bases). Germline V lookup: CDR1 SNHLY, CDR2 FYNNEI. The V gene lost 9 bases and the J gene lost 8 bases, with 16 bases spanning the gap. The CDR3 length is 13 residues. Here the CDR3 DNA reads TGTGCCAGTAAGACGGTCCGGGGGGAAAAACTGTTTTTT. Encoded protein: CASKTVRGEKLFF.

The chain couples TRBV7-8 to TRBJ1-1; D not resolved. The V gene lost 6 bases and the J gene lost 4 bases, with 9 bases spanning the gap. The germline V gene has CDR1 SGHVS and CDR2 FQNEAQ. The CDR3 spans 12 residues. CDR3 amino acids: CASSSFGTEAFF. CDR3 nucleotide sequence: TGTGCCAGCAGTTCCTTCGGCACTGAAGCTTTCTTT.

The chain carries TRBV10-3 and TRBJ1-4; the match to TRBD1 covers 8 bases. V gave up 2 bases and J gave up 16 bases; unmatched junction bases: 9. The CDR3 has 13 amino acids. CDR1 is ENHRY, CDR2 SYGVKD, per germline. DNA of the CDR3: TGTGCCATCAGTGAGACACCACAGGGGGTAAGGTTTTTT. This gives the protein CAISETPQGVRFF.

As to this clone: Other DNA sequences in the same sample also yield this CDR3. This sequence joins TRBV5-1 and TRBJ2-7, with TRBD2 as a possible D gene (5 bases). This CDR3 is 14 amino acids long. V lost 0 bases to trimming and J lost 3 bases, with 10 bases between them. The germline CDR1 and CDR2 sequences are SGHRS and YFSETQ. In nucleotides, the CDR3 is TGCGCCAGCAGCTTGGAAACGGGGAACTACGAGCAGTACTTC. This codes for CASSLETGNYEQYF.

On this clone: In the same sample, other DNA sequences code for this CDR3. The J gene is TRBJ1-1, the V gene TRBV27, with unresolved D. The CDR3 runs to 14 residues. V was clipped by 2 bases and J by 0 bases, with 7 bases between them. CDR1 MNHEY and CDR2 SMNVEV come from the germline V gene (reference sequence). Here the CDR3 reads CASSLGTMNTEAFF. CDR3 coding DNA: TGTGCCAGCAGTTTAGGCACCATGAACACTGAAGCTTTCTTT.